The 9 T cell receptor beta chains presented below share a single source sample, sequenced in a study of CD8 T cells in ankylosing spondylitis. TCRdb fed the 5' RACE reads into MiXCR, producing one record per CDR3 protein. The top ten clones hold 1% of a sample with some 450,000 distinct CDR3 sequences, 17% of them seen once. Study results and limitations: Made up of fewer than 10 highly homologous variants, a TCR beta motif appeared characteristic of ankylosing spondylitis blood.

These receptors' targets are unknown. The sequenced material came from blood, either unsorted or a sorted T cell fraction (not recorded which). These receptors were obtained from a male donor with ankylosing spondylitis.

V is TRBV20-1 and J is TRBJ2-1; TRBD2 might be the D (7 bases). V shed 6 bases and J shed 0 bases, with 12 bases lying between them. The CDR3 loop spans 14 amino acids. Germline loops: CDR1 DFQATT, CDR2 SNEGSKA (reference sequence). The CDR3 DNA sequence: TGCAGTGCCAAGGGGGGGGGCTCCTACAATGAGCAGTTCTTC. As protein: CSAKGGGSYNEQFF.

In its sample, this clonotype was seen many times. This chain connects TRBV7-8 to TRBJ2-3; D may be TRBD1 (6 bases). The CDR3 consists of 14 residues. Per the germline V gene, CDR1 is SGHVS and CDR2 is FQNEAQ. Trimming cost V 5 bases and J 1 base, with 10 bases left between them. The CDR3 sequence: CASSDYRGTDTQYF. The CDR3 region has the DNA TGTGCCAGCAGCGACTACAGGGGCACAGATACGCAGTATTTT.

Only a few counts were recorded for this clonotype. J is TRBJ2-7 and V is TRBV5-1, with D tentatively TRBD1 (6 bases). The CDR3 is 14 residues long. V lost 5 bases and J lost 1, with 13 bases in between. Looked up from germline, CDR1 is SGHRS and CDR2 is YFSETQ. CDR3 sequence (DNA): TGCGCCAGCAGTCCCGGGACACCTTCCTACGAGCAGTACTTC. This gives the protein CASSPGTPSYEQYF.

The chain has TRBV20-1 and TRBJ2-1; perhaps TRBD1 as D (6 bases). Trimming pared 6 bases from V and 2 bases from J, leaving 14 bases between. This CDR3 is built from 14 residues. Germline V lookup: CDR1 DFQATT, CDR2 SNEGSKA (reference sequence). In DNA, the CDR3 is TGCAGTGCGCTGACAGGTTCCACCTACAATGAGCAGTTCTTC. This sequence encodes CSALTGSTYNEQFF.

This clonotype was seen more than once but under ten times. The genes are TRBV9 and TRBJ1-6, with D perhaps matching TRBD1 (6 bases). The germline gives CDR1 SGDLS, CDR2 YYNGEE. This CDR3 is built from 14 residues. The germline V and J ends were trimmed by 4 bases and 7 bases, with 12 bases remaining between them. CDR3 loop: CASSQRTENSPLHF. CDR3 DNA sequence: TGTGCCAGCAGCCAGAGGACAGAAAATTCACCCCTCCACTTT.

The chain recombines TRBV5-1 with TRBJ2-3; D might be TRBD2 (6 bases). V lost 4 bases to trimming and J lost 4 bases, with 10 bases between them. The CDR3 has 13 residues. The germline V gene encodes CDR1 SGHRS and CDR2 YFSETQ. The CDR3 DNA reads TGCGCCAGCAGCCCGGGACTGCCAGATACGCAGTATTTT. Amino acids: CASSPGLPDTQYF.

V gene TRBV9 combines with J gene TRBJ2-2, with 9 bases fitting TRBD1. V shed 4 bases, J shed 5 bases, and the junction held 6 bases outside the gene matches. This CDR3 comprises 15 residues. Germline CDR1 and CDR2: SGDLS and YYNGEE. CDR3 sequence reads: CASSFRDRETGELFF. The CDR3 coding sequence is TGTGCCAGCAGCTTCCGGGACAGGGAAACCGGGGAGCTGTTTTTT.

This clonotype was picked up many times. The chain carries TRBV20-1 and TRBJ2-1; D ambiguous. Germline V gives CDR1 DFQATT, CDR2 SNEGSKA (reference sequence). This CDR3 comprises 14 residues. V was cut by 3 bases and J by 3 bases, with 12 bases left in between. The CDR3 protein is CSARWWRFYNEQFF. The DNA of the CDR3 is TGCAGTGCTAGGTGGTGGCGGTTCTACAATGAGCAGTTCTTC.

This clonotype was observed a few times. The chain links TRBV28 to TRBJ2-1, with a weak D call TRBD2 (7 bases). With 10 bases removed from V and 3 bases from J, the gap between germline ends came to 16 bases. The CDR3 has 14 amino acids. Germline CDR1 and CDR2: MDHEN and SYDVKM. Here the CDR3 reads CATRTGGRYNEQFF. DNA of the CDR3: TGTGCCACCCGTACCGGGGGGCGCTACAATGAGCAGTTCTTC.